The present TCR beta chain was sequenced within a study of T cell changes during pregnancy in multiple sclerosis (dated by TCRdb to between 2018 and 2021). Turning to the overall study: Changes in the T cell repertoire over the course of pregnancy were examined in this study in women with multiple sclerosis.

Libraries were constructed by the immunoSEQ multiplex PCR assay. Not all clones reach the TCRdb copy of this immuneACCESS table, which keeps in-frame sequences only. Checked studies attribute under half of the gap to unresolved V genes and leave the rest unexplained. The sample profile shows fewer than 50,000 clones; 92% of them were found once. Of the sample, about 0.8% falls within the top ten clones. V is pared back by 0 bases and J by 4 bases, with 11 bases lying between the germline termini. The CDR3 covers 14 residues, taking in both the cysteine and the phenylalanine. The retained sequence is limited to the CDR3, 42 bases, with the frame set at the first base. CDR1 GTSNPN and CDR2 SVGIG are derived from the germline V gene (reference sequence). On this clone itself: Its antigen is still unknown. Base quality data are lacking; no much larger clone is found one base away.

The clonotype was recovered from a female donor with multiple sclerosis, enrolled in a pregnancy study. This receptor chain uses TRBV30 and TRBJ2-3, with TRBD1 as a weak D call on 8 bases. The source material was CD4+ T cells from peripheral blood mononuclear cells, sampled in the third trimester of pregnancy. CDR3 loop: CAWSVQGGADTQYF. Here is the DNA: TGTGCCTGGAGTGTACAGGGGGGGGCAGATACGCAGTATTTT.